The 21 T cell receptor beta chains in this list originate from one sample, sequenced in a study of T cell responses to AZD1222 COVID-19 vaccine. The assay was immunoSEQ multiplex PCR, and TCRdb's table has in-frame clones only and misses some. The table shows some 50,000 clones, with roughly 83% occurring only once. The input for sequencing was peripheral blood, taken on day 0 of AZD1222 vaccination. These receptors originate from an adult in good health.

The rearrangement uses TRBV4-1 and TRBJ2-7, with 15 nucleotides matching TRBD2. Germline CDR1 MGHRA, CDR2 YSYEKL. The CDR3 runs to 20 residues. V shed 1 base, J shed 6 bases, and the junction held 16 bases outside the gene matches. The CDR3, as DNA: TGCGCCAGCAGCCAAGGAAGGACTAGCGGGAGGGCCGCATTTGGTCGCGAGCAGTACTTC. Its protein is CASSQGRTSGRAAFGREQYF.

This chain links TRBV30 with TRBJ1-4, with TRBD1 matching 7 bases. J lost 5 bases, V lost 2 bases, and 8 bases had no gene match. Germline V gene lookup returns CDR1 GTSNPN and CDR2 SVGIG (reference sequence). The CDR3 sequence is 15 residues long. In nucleotides, the CDR3 is TGTGCCTGGAGTCGAGGTGGGACAGTAAATGAAAAACTGTTTTTT. Amino acid sequence: CAWSRGGTVNEKLFF.

The chain joins TRBV23-1 to TRBJ1-4; D call uncertain. TRBV23-1 is recorded as an ORF, its role being uncertain. With 0 bases removed from V and 2 bases from J, the gap between germline ends came to 13 bases. This CDR3 region has 17 residues. CDR3 DNA: TGCGCCAGCAGTCAATCGTCTGGGCCTGGTACTAATGAAAAACTGTTTTTT. This translates into CASSQSSGPGTNEKLFF.

Comments on this clone: Compared with germline, one end of the junction differs, possibly owing to a read error. J is TRBJ2-2 and V is TRBV2; the D gene is possibly TRBD2 (6 bases). The germline V gene encodes CDR1 SNHLY and CDR2 FYNNEI. The CDR3 runs to 15 residues. The CDR3 DNA reads as TGTGCCAGCATTGAAGGACTACCGAACACCGGGGAGCTGTTTTTT. It encodes CASIEGLPNTGELFF.

This clone was seen only a few times. The chain employs TRBV19 and TRBJ2-3, with D unclear. CDR1 and CDR2 (germline): LNHDA, SQIVND (reference sequence). With 8 bases removed from V and 3 bases from J, the gap between germline ends came to 15 bases. The CDR3 has 14 amino acids. The DNA for the CDR3 is TGTGCCAGTGGCAGTGCAGGATTAACAGATACGCAGTATTTT. Its translation is CASGSAGLTDTQYF.

V and J are TRBV6-2 or TRBV6-3 and TRBJ1-1, with no clear D. The CDR3 is 11 amino acids. Trimming cost V 6 bases and J 4 bases, with 6 bases left between them. Germline V CDR1 and CDR2: MNHEY, SVGEGT. CDR3 in DNA: TGTGCCAGCAGCACGGGCACTGAAGCTTTCTTT. This sequence encodes CASSTGTEAFF.

The V call is TRBV21-1, the J call TRBJ2-5; the table names TRBD1, a call not compared with the DNA. TRBV21-1 is listed as a pseudogene. The CDR3 is 14 amino acids. The CDR3 DNA sequence: TGTGCCAGCAGCTCCTACAGGGCCGGGGAGACCCAGTACTTC. Protein sequence: CASSSYRAGETQYF.

The rearrangement uses TRBV7-9 and TRBJ2-1; the D is unclear. V lost 4 bases and J 9 bases, leaving 10 bases between the germline ends. Germline-derived CDR1 and CDR2 are SEHNR and FQNEAQ (reference sequence). The CDR3 consists of 12 residues. CDR3 protein: CASSSSLVEQFF. In nucleotides, the CDR3 is TGTGCCAGCAGCTCTAGTCTGGTTGAGCAGTTCTTC.

The V gene is TRBV27, the J gene TRBJ1-5; D is undetermined. There are 14 residues in the CDR3. V gave up 3 bases and J gave up 7 bases, with 13 bases separating them. Germline CDR1 and CDR2: MNHEY and SMNVEV (reference sequence). The CDR3 sequence: CASSFRALRQPQHF. DNA for the CDR3: TGTGCCAGCAGTTTTAGGGCCCTCAGGCAGCCCCAGCATTTT.

The gene calls are TRBV11-2 and TRBJ1-2; 8 bases agree with TRBD1. The CDR3 length is 15 residues. Losses at the gene ends were 1 base for V and 5 bases for J; bases not matched to a gene: 6. CDR1 and CDR2 (germline): SGHAT, FQNNGV. CDR3 amino acids: CASSLGTGSSYGYTF. The CDR3 DNA reads as TGTGCCAGCAGCTTAGGGACAGGGAGCTCATATGGCTACACCTTC.

The chain joins TRBV28 to TRBJ1-6, with 8 bases identical to TRBD1. CDR3 size: 15 residues. Germline values: CDR1 MDHEN, CDR2 SYDVKM. V shed 1 base and J 6 bases; nucleotides not matched to a gene: 2. As DNA, the CDR3 is TGTGCCAGCAGTTTATCCGGACAGGGTAATTCACCCCTCCACTTT. It codes for CASSLSGQGNSPLHF.

This clone has a single count. CDR3 loop: CASSFKDFSYNEQFF. The CDR3 bases are TGTGCCAGCAGTTTTAAGGACTTCTCCTACAATGAGCAGTTCTTC. V usage is TRBV28 and J usage is TRBJ2-1; the D gene is possibly TRBD2 (5 bases). Germline assignment: CDR1 MDHEN and CDR2 SYDVKM. The ends were cut back, 3 bases at V and 0 bases at J, with 9 bases in the middle. This CDR3 spans 15 amino acids.

The CDR3 here is CASSNRQGGAYYEQYF. CDR3 in DNA: TGTGCCAGCAGCAACAGACAGGGGGGAGCTTACTACGAGCAGTACTTC. The chain recombines TRBV7-7 with TRBJ2-7; 9 bases map to TRBD1. Trimming cost V 5 bases and J 3 bases; bases outside gene matches: 11. The CDR3 is 16 amino acids. Germline V CDR1 and CDR2: SSHAT, FNYEAQ (reference sequence).

J is TRBJ1-4 and V is TRBV5-8; D unresolved. V was shortened by 0 bases and J by 0 bases, with 9 bases between the two germline ends. CDR1 is SGHTS and CDR2 is YDEGEE in the germline V gene. The CDR3 contains 16 residues. The CDR3 here is CASSLELAATNEKLFF. The CDR3, as DNA: TGTGCCAGCAGCTTGGAGTTGGCAGCAACTAATGAAAAACTGTTTTTT.

Worth noting for this clone: One end of the junction does not line up with germline, which may come from a read error. V usage is TRBV11-2 and J usage is TRBJ1-1; D is unresolved. The CDR3 sequence is 13 residues long. Germline V gene data show CDR1 as SGHAT and CDR2 as FQNNGV. This chain's CDR3 is CASSLGTDPEAFF. The CDR3 DNA follows: TGTGCCAGCAGTTTAGGAACAGATCCTGAAGCTTTCTTT.

This clone was observed a handful of times. CDR3 region: CASSWGANEKLFF. In nucleotides, the CDR3 is TGTGCCAGCAGCTGGGGGGCTAATGAAAAACTGTTTTTT. The chain couples TRBV5-6 to TRBJ1-4; possibly TRBD1 for D (5 bases). The V gene's germline CDR1 is SGHDT and CDR2 YYEEEE. The V end lost 3 bases, the J end lost 3 bases, and 6 bases lay between the germline ends. The CDR3 loop spans 13 amino acids.

This clone is a singleton in its sample. The chain has TRBV15 and TRBJ1-1; 8 positions match TRBD1. Trimming took 3 bases from V and 7 from J; bases not matched to a gene: 4. The germline CDR1 and CDR2 sequences are LNHNV and YYDKDF (reference sequence). This CDR3 region has 13 residues. The CDR3 DNA sequence: TGTGCCACCAGCAGGGACAGGGTCAGTGAAGCTTTCTTT. Protein product: CATSRDRVSEAFF.

This sequence joins TRBV7-2 and TRBJ1-3; D not resolved. This CDR3 comprises 14 residues. Germline CDR1 and CDR2: SGHTA and FQGNSA. V gave up 1 base and J gave up 0 bases, with 4 bases separating them. This CDR3 is CASSLDSSGNTIYF. In DNA, the CDR3 is TGTGCCAGCAGCTTAGACAGCTCTGGAAACACCATATATTTT.

The chain links TRBV27 to TRBJ2-7, with TRBD2 matching over 8 bases. Trimming removed 5 bases from V and 3 bases from J; junction bases left unmatched: 6. This CDR3 region has 14 residues. Germline V lookup: CDR1 MNHEY, CDR2 SMNVEV (reference sequence). Here the CDR3 DNA reads TGTGCCAGCAGTAAAACCGGGACTAGCTACGAGCAGTACTTC. Its translation is CASSKTGTSYEQYF.

The chain has TRBV19 and TRBJ2-2; 15 bases fit TRBD2. The CDR3 has 20 residues. With V trimmed by 6 bases and J by 0 bases, 11 bases remained unmatched. The germline V gene has CDR1 LNHDA and CDR2 SQIVND (reference sequence). For the CDR3, the DNA is TGTGCCAGTAGGGGAATCCCGGGACTAGCGGGAGGACCGAACACCGGGGAGCTGTTTTTT. Residues: CASRGIPGLAGGPNTGELFF.

V and J are TRBV2 and TRBJ2-7; 11 nucleotides align to TRBD2. The CDR3 is 15 amino acids. With 4 bases clipped from V and 6 bases from J, the junction kept 8 bases outside the gene matches. Germline CDR1 SNHLY, CDR2 FYNNEI. The CDR3 spells CASSATSGSRGEQYF. The DNA for the CDR3 is TGTGCCAGCAGTGCTACTAGCGGGAGTAGAGGCGAGCAGTACTTC.